This paragraph reports one T cell receptor beta chain. Assay: immunoSEQ multiplex PCR; the TCRdb copy retains only in-frame clones and omits some. The sample yields 100,000 or so clones, about 96% seen once. The data belong to a study of technical replicates of blood from several donors. Trimming pared 0 bases from V and 2 bases from J, leaving 10 bases between. The CDR3 spans 15 residues. The germline V gene encodes CDR1 SGDLS and CDR2 YYNGEE. Sequencing was carried out using T cells isolated from PBMCs. The chain carries TRBV9 and TRBJ2-3; D perhaps matches TRBD1 (5 bases). This receptor was taken from a human donor in good health. The CDR3 sequence is CASSVVDSNTDTQYF. CDR3 DNA: TGTGCCAGCAGCGTAGTAGACAGCAACACAGATACGCAGTATTTT.